This TCR beta chain emerged from a study of T cell responses to AZD1222 COVID-19 vaccine. As to this clone: What it binds is not known.

Regarding the study as a whole: It was only after the peak T cell response that any repertoires were sampled. Donors were chiefly white British, with a greater number of females, and clonal diversity was perhaps underestimated. Spike-specific TCR breadth and depth rose after two AZD1222 doses. AZD1222 recipients seropositive at baseline numbered only six or seven.

Sequencing used immunoSEQ multiplex PCR; TCRdb keeps in-frame clones, though not all of them. The data contain 150,000 to 200,000 clones, roughly 92% of them singletons. Sequenced here: peripheral blood, sampled on day 0 of AZD1222 vaccination. This TCR was sampled from an adult in good health.

The CDR3 is CASSLSFRLSDEAFF. CDR3 nucleotides: TGCGCCAGCAGCTTGTCTTTTCGGTTGAGTGATGAAGCTTTCTTT. The chain carries TRBV5-1 and TRBJ1-1; no clear D gene. This CDR3 comprises 15 residues. CDR1 and CDR2 (germline): SGHRS, YFSETQ. Deletions cut 1 base from V and 7 bases from J, with 17 bases between.